Below, one TCR beta chain is given with its context. Its antigen remains unidentified. V lost 3 bases and J lost 6, with 12 bases in between. In germline, CDR1 is DFQATT, CDR2 SNEGSKA (reference sequence). The CDR3 runs 14 residues. This sample was taken from a study of response to subunit inactivated influenza vaccine. Findings of the study overall: Each seasonal flu vaccination may recruit only limited new T cells, authors suggested.

TCRdb processed the RT-PCR reads anew with MiXCR; each CDR3 protein has one entry. The table includes about 780,000 distinct CDR3 sequences, around a sixth detected once. The chain is built from TRBV20-1 and TRBJ1-6; D call uncertain. This clonotype was sampled from a man between 50 and 59 years old who received an inactivated influenza vaccine. Sequencing was performed on PBMCs from blood, taken approximately 5 days after vaccination. Here the CDR3 reads CSASGYVPNSPLHF. The DNA of the CDR3 is TGCAGTGCTAGTGGATACGTACCTAATTCACCCCTCCACTTT.